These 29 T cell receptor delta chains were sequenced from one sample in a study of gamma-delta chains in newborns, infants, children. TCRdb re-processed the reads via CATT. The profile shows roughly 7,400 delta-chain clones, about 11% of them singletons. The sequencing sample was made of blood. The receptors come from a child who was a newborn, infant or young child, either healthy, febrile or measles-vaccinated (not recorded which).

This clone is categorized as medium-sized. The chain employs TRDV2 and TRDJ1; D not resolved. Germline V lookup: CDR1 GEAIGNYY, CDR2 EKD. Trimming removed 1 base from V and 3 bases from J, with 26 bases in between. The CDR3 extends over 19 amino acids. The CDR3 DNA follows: TGTGCCTGTGACACGATGGTTTTCGTTGGCGATCCTGTTGCCGATAAACTCATCTTT. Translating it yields CACDTMVFVGDPVADKLIF.

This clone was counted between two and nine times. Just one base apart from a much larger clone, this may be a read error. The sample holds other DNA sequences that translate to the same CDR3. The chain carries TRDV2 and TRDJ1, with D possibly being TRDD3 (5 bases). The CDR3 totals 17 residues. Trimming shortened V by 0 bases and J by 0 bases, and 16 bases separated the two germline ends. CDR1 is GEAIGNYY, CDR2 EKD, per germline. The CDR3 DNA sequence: TGTGCCTGTGACACCGTTTCCAAGGGATGGAACACCGATAAACTCATCTTT. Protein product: CACDTVSKGWNTDKLIF.

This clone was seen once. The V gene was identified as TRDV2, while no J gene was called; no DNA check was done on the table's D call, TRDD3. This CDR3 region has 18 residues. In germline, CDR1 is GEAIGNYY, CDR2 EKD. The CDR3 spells CACDTREGGYDATDKIIF. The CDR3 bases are TGTGCCTGTGACACCCGTGAGGGGGGATACGATGCAACCGATAAAATCATCTTT.

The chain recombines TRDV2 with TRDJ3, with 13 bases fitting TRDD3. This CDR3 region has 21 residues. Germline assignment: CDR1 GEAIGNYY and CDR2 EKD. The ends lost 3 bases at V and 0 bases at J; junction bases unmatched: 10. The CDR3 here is CACDAVLGDTRLSWDTRQMFF. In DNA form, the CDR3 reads TGTGCCTGTGACGCAGTACTGGGGGATACGCGTCTCTCCTGGGACACCCGACAGATGTTTTTC.

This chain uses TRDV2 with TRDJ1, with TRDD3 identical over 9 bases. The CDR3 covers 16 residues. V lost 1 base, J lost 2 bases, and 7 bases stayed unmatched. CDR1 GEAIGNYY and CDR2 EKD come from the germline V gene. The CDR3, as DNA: TGTGCCTGTGACACGTTGGGGGATAGTAGAACCGATAAACTCATCTTT. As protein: CACDTLGDSRTDKLIF.

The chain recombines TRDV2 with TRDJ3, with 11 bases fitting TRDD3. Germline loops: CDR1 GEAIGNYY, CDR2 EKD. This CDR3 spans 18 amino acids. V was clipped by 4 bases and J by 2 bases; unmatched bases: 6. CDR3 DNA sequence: TGTGCCTGTGATCAGGCTGGGGGATACACCTGGGACACCCGACAGATGTTTTTC. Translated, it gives CACDQAGGYTWDTRQMFF.

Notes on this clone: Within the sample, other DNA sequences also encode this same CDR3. In nucleotides, the CDR3 is TGTGCCTGTGACACCTTGTTAAGGTCCCTTCGGTCCGATAAACTCATCTTT. Translated: CACDTLLRSLRSDKLIF. This chain links TRDV2 with TRDJ1; weak D call: TRDD2 (5 bases). Germline V CDR1 and CDR2: GEAIGNYY, EKD. V was clipped by 0 bases and J by 3 bases, with 19 bases between them. The CDR3 contains 17 residues.

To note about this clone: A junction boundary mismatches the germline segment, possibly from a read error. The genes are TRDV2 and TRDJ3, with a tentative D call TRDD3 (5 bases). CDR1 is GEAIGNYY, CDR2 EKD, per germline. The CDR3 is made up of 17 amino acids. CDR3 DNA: TGTGCCTGTGACACCGCGGAGGGATCCTGGGACACCCGACAGGTGTTTTTC. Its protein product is CACDTAEGSWDTRQVFF.

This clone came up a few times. As DNA, the CDR3 is TGTGCCTGTGACACCGTTAATACTGGGGGATACAAAGGCGATAAACTCATCTTT. Amino acid sequence: CACDTVNTGGYKGDKLIF. This chain joins TRDV2 and TRDJ1; 12 bases align to TRDD3. CDR3 length equals 18 residues. V lost 0 bases, J lost 4 bases, and 11 bases stayed unmatched. The germline V gene encodes CDR1 GEAIGNYY and CDR2 EKD.

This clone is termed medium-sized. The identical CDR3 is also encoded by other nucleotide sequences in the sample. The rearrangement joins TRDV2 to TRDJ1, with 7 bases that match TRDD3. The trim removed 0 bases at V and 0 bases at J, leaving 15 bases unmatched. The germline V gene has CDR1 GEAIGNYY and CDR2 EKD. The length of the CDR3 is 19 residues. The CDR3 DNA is TGTGCCTGTGACACCGTCAGTGGGGGACCCTTAGTGTACACCGATAAACTCATCTTT. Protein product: CACDTVSGGPLVYTDKLIF.

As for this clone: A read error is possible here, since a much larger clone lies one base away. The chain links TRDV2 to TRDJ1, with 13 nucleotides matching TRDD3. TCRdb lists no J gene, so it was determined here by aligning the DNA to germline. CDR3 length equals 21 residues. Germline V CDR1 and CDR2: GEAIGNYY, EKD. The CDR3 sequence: CACDPLPFLLGDTARTDELIF. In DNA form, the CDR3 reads TGTGCCTGTGACCCACTCCCCTTTTTACTGGGGGATACGGCTCGAACCGATGAACTCATCTTT.

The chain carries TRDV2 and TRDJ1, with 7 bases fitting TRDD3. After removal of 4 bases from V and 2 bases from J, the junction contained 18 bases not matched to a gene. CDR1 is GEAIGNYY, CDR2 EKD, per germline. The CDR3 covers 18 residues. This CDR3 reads CACEAVAGGQRRTDKLIF. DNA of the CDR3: TGTGCCTGTGAGGCCGTAGCTGGGGGTCAAAGGAGGACCGATAAACTCATCTTT.

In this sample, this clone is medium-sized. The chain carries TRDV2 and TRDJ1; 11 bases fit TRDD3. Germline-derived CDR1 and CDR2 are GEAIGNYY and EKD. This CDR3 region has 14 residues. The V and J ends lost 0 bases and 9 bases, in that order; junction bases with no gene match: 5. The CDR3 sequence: CACDTVGGYAELIF. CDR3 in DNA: TGTGCCTGTGACACCGTTGGGGGATACGCTGAACTCATCTTT.

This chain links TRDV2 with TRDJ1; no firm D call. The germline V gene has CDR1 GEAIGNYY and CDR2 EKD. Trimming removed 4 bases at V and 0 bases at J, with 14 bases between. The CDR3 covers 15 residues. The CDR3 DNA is TGTGCCTGTGAGGGGCTTTCTCCGTACACCGATAAACTCATCTTT. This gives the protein CACEGLSPYTDKLIF.

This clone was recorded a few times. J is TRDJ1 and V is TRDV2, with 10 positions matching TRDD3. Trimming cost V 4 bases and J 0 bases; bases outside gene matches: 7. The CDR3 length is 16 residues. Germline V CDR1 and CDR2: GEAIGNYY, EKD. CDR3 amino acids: CACELGDSLNTDKLIF. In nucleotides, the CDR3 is TGTGCCTGTGAACTGGGGGATTCGCTTAACACCGATAAACTCATCTTT.

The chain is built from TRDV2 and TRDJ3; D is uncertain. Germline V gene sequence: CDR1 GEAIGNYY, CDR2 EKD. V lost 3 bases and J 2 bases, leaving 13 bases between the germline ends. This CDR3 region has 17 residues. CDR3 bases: TGTGCCTGTGACCCCACGGGAATCCCCTGGGACACCCGACAGATGTTTTTC. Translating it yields CACDPTGIPWDTRQMFF.

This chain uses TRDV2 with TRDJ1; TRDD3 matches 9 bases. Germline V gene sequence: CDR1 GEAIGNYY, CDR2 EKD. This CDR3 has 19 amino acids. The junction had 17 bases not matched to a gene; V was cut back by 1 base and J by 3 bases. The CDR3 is CACDTLTVLGDDRADKLIF. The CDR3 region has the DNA TGTGCCTGTGACACTTTGACGGTCCTGGGGGATGATAGGGCCGATAAACTCATCTTT.

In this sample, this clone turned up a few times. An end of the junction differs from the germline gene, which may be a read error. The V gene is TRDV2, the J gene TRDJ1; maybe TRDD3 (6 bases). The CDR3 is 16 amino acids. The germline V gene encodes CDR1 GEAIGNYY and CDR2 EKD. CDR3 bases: TGTGCCTGTGAAGGATTACTGGGATTTGGAACCGATAAACTCACCTTT. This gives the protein CACEGLLGFGTDKLTF.

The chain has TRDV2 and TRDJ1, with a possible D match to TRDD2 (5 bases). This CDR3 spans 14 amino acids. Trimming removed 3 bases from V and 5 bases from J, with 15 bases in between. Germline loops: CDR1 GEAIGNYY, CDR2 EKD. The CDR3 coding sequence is TGTGCCTGTGACCACGTCTCCTTCAAGGATAAACTCATCTTT. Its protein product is CACDHVSFKDKLIF.

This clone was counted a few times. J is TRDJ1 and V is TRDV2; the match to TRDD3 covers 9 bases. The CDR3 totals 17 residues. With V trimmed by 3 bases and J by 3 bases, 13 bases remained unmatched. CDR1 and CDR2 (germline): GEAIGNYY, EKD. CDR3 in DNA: TGTGCCTGTGACCCACTGGGGGAAGAGGGCCAGGCCGATAAACTCATCTTT. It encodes CACDPLGEEGQADKLIF.

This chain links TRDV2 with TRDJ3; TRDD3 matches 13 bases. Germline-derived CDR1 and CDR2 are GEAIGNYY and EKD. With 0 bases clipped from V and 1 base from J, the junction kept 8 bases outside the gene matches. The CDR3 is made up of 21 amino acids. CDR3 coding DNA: TGTGCCTGTGACACCGCGACTGGGGGATACGCGAGGTCCTGGGACACCCGACAGATGTTTTTC. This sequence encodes CACDTATGGYARSWDTRQMFF.

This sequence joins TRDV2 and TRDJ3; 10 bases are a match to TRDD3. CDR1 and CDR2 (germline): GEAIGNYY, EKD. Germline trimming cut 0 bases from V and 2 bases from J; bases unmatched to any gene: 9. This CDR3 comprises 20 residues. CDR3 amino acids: CACDTAAVLGDPWDTRQMFF. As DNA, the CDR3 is TGTGCCTGTGACACCGCGGCAGTACTGGGGGATCCCTGGGACACCCGACAGATGTTTTTC.

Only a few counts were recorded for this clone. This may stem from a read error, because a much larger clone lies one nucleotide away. The CDR3 sequence is CARDTLGDTGYTDKLIF. In nucleotides, the CDR3 is TGTGCCCGTGACACCTTGGGGGATACGGGGTACACCGATAAACTCATCTTT. V usage is TRDV2 and J usage is TRDJ1; TRDD3 aligns across 11 bases. Germline-derived CDR1 and CDR2 are GEAIGNYY and EKD. This CDR3 region has 17 residues.

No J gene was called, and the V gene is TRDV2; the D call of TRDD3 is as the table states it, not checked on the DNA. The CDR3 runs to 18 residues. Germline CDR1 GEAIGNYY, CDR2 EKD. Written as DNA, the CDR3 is TGTGCCTGTGACACCGGCGGGATGGGGGGGGTAGGTGTCGATAACATCATCTTT. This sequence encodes CACDTGGMGGVGVDNIIF.

CDR3: CACDTLLGTDKLIF. The CDR3 nucleotides are TGTGCCTGTGACACCCTACTGGGAACCGATAAACTCATCTTT. The V gene is TRDV2, the J gene TRDJ1; a weak D match, TRDD3 (6 bases). Between the trimmed V and J ends, which lost 0 bases and 2 bases, there was a span of 9 bases. Germline assignment: CDR1 GEAIGNYY and CDR2 EKD. This CDR3 is built from 14 residues.

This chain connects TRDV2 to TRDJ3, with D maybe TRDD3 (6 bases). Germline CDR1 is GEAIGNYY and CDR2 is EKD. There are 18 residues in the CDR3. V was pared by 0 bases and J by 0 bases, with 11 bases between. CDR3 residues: CACDTVGDASWDTRQMFF. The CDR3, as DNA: TGTGCCTGTGACACCGTTGGGGATGCCTCCTGGGACACCCGACAGATGTTTTTC.

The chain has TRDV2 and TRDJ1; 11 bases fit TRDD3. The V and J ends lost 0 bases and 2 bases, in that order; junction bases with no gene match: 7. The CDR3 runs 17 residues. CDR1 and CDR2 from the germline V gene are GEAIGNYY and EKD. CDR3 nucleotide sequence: TGTGCCTGTGACACCACTGGTGGGGGATACGCAACCGATAAACTCATCTTT. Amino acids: CACDTTGGGYATDKLIF.

As DNA, the CDR3 is TGTGCCTGTGACGCGGTGGGGGGACGCACCGATAAACTCATCTTT. Translation gives CACDAVGGRTDKLIF. The chain recombines TRDV2 with TRDJ1; a weak D match, TRDD3 (6 bases). This CDR3 contains 15 residues. The V end was cut by 3 bases, the J end by 1 base, with 14 bases between. CDR1 GEAIGNYY and CDR2 EKD come from the germline V gene.

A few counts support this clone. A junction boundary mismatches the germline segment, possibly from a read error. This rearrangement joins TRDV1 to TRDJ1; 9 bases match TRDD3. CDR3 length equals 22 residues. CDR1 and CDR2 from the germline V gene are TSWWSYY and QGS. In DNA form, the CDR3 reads TGTGCTCTTGGGAAGGGTTTCCTAATCTGGGGGATGCCGACCTTACCCCGCGATAAACTCACCTTT. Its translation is CALGKGFLIWGMPTLPRDKLTF.